The 27 T cell receptor beta chains in this list originate from one sample, sequenced in a study of naive and memory T cell subsets. Amplification of ligated cDNA took four PCR rounds with SP2 and nested alpha and beta constant primers. In TCRdb, the 5' RACE reads were re-called with MiXCR into one record per CDR3 protein. Of 50,000 to 60,000 distinct CDR3 sequences detected, 6% to 8% appear once; the ten largest clones hold around a tenth. TCR cDNA received a 3' ligated oligonucleotide that carried a UMI. The source of these receptors is a female donor in good health.

The sample holds many counts of this clonotype. J is TRBJ1-1 and V is TRBV12-3 or TRBV12-4, with a tentative D call TRBD1 (5 bases). The V gene lost 3 bases and the J gene lost 1 base, with 9 bases spanning the gap. This CDR3 spans 14 amino acids. The CDR3 coding sequence is TGTGCCAGCAGTTTCGGGGCGCCGAACACTGAAGCTTTCTTT. This sequence encodes CASSFGAPNTEAFF.

This clonotype was seen repeatedly, ten times or more. The chain uses TRBV5-1 and TRBJ1-6; D not resolved. The CDR3 contains 17 residues. Germline CDR1 is SGHRS and CDR2 is YFSETQ. V was clipped by 4 bases and J by 3 bases, with 17 bases between them. CDR3 nucleotides: TGCGCCAGCAGCCTGGGGTGGAGCAAATACTATAATTCACCCCTCCACTTT. This gives the protein CASSLGWSKYYNSPLHF. Drawing the rest from reference TRBV5-1 and TRBJ1-6, the complete variable domain is KAGVTQTPRYLIKTRGQQVTLSCSPISGHRSVSWYQQTPGQGLQFLFEYFSETQRNKGNFPGRFSGRQFSNSRSEMNVSTLELGDSALYLCASSLGWSKYYNSPLHFGNGTRLTVT.

The V gene is TRBV2, the J gene TRBJ1-1; D gene uncertain. From germline, CDR1 is SNHLY and CDR2 FYNNEI. V lost 5 bases and J lost 0, with 13 bases in between. The CDR3 totals 15 residues. CDR3 amino acids: CASSFNRAVNTEAFF. CDR3 sequence (DNA): TGTGCCAGCAGTTTTAACCGGGCAGTGAACACTGAAGCTTTCTTT.

This clonotype was counted between two and nine times. The rearrangement joins TRBV4-3 to TRBJ2-3; D is ambiguous. V was cut by 3 bases and J by 4 bases, with 11 bases left in between. Germline CDR1 reads LGHNA; CDR2 reads YSLEER. The CDR3 loop spans 14 amino acids. The CDR3 here is CASSQWSSSDTQYF. CDR3 nucleotide sequence: TGCGCCAGCAGCCAGTGGTCTTCGTCAGATACGCAGTATTTT.

On this clonotype: Relative to the germline gene, one junction end is altered; a read error may explain this. The rearrangement joins TRBV15 to TRBJ1-2, with D perhaps matching TRBD1 (5 bases). The CDR3 loop spans 14 amino acids. Germline V CDR1 and CDR2: LNHNV, YYDKDF (reference sequence). CDR3 region: CVTSRDYGGYGYTF. The CDR3 DNA sequence: TGTGTCACCAGCAGAGATTATGGGGGGTATGGCTACACCTTC. Supplemented by reference TRBV15 and TRBJ1-2, the full variable domain reads DAMVIQNPRYQVTQFGKPVTLSCSQTLNHNVMYWYQQKSSQAPKLLFHYYDKDFNNEADTPDNFQSRRPNTSFCFLDIRSPGLGDTAMYLCVTSRDYGGYGYTFGSGTRLTVV.

This clonotype was detected many times. The genes are TRBV27 and TRBJ1-3; TRBD1 might be the D (6 bases). This CDR3 is 17 amino acids long. Germline V CDR1 and CDR2: MNHEY, SMNVEV (reference sequence). V lost 5 bases, J lost 4 bases, and 21 bases lay in between. In nucleotides, the CDR3 is TGTGCCAGCAGTCACTTATCCAGGGGTCCGGGGGGAAACACCATATATTTT. Translation: CASSHLSRGPGGNTIYF.

This chain uses TRBV7-9 with TRBJ2-2; 11 bases map to TRBD1. With V trimmed by 4 bases and J by 8 bases, 9 bases remained unmatched. The V gene's germline CDR1 is SEHNR and CDR2 FQNEAQ (reference sequence). The CDR3 consists of 16 residues. This chain's CDR3 is CASSSRDRGSSGELFF. In DNA form, the CDR3 reads TGTGCCAGCAGCTCCCGGGACAGGGGGTCTTCTGGGGAGCTGTTTTTT.

The V and J genes are TRBV11-2 and TRBJ2-1; D uncertain. The ends were cut back, 3 bases at V and 4 bases at J, with 22 bases in the middle. The germline gives CDR1 SGHAT, CDR2 FQNNGV. This CDR3 is built from 18 residues. DNA for the CDR3: TGTGCCAGCAGCTTCGGACGATTAGGGTCAGGATTTTACAATGAGCAGTTCTTC. Amino acid sequence: CASSFGRLGSGFYNEQFF.

This clonotype was found many times. This chain joins TRBV30 and TRBJ1-1, with no clear D. The germline V and J ends were trimmed by 1 base and 0 bases, with 9 bases remaining between them. This CDR3 contains 14 residues. Per the germline V gene, CDR1 is GTSNPN and CDR2 is SVGIG (reference sequence). CDR3 sequence reads: CAWSGVSMNTEAFF. The CDR3 DNA reads TGTGCCTGGAGTGGGGTCTCCATGAACACTGAAGCTTTCTTT.

The V and J genes are TRBV5-1 and TRBJ2-7; 7 nucleotides match TRBD1. V gave up 3 bases and J gave up 6 bases; unmatched junction bases: 6. The CDR3 consists of 13 residues. Germline V gives CDR1 SGHRS, CDR2 YFSETQ. The CDR3 coding sequence is TGCGCCAGCAGCTCGACAGGGAGAGGCGAGCAGTACTTC. It is translated as CASSSTGRGEQYF.

This chain joins TRBV6-5 and TRBJ2-7; the D gene is possibly TRBD1 (6 bases). Germline V gene data show CDR1 as MNHEY and CDR2 as SVGAGI. This CDR3 region has 14 residues. The V end lost 6 bases, the J end lost 2 bases, and 14 bases lay between the germline ends. The CDR3 DNA reads as TGTGCCAGCAGCTTCGCAGGGGTTACCTACGAGCAGTACTTC. Its protein product is CASSFAGVTYEQYF.

The chain is built from TRBV19 and TRBJ2-1; possible D gene TRBD1, 6 bases. This CDR3 has 16 amino acids. Between the trimmed V and J ends, which lost 3 bases and 0 bases, there was a span of 12 bases. CDR1 and CDR2 (germline): LNHDA, SQIVND (reference sequence). The CDR3 region has the DNA TGTGCCAGTAGTATTCGGGACACAAACTCCTACAATGAGCAGTTCTTC. Translated, it gives CASSIRDTNSYNEQFF.

This clonotype was seen a handful of times. Sequence at one end of the junction differs from germline and may be a read error. The genes are TRBV29-1 and TRBJ2-3, with D hard to call. Germline CDR1 reads SQVTM; CDR2 reads ANQGSEA. This CDR3 region has 13 residues. The CDR3 loop is CSVEGPPGDTQYF. CDR3 DNA: TGCAGCGTCGAAGGGCCTCCGGGCGATACGCAGTATTTT.

Ten or more counts support this clonotype. The chain links TRBV7-2 to TRBJ1-1, with a weak D call TRBD1 (5 bases). The CDR3 covers 16 residues. The V gene's germline CDR1 is SGHTA and CDR2 FQGNSA. With 2 bases removed from V and 1 base from J, the gap between germline ends came to 14 bases. Here the CDR3 DNA reads TGTGCCAGCAGCTTATCACCGGGACTCCAGAACACTGAAGCTTTCTTT. Its protein product is CASSLSPGLQNTEAFF.

This clonotype was detected ten times or more. CDR3 sequence reads: CASSQGVYSGNTIYF. The CDR3 bases are TGTGCCAGCAGCCAAGGAGTTTACTCTGGAAACACCATATATTTT. This chain joins TRBV3-1 and TRBJ1-3; no clear D. Germline CDR1 and CDR2: LGHDT and YNNKEL (reference sequence). Trimming removed 1 base at V and 0 bases at J, with 7 bases between. This CDR3 contains 15 residues.

This clonotype was detected ten times or more. The V call is TRBV5-1, the J call TRBJ1-1; D not certain. V was clipped by 1 base and J by 6 bases, with 10 bases between them. This CDR3 has 13 amino acids. From germline, CDR1 is SGHRS and CDR2 YFSETQ. The CDR3 is CASSLYNSPEAFF. The CDR3, as DNA: TGCGCCAGCAGCTTGTACAATAGCCCTGAAGCTTTCTTT.

V gene TRBV4-1 combines with J gene TRBJ1-5; unclear D gene. The CDR3 length is 13 residues. V shed 1 base and J shed 7 bases, with 8 bases lying between them. Germline assignment: CDR1 MGHRA and CDR2 YSYEKL. CDR3 coding DNA: TGCGCCAGCAGCCAAGTTATAGCCCAGCCCCAGCATTTT. Translated, it gives CASSQVIAQPQHF.

The genes are TRBV2 and TRBJ1-3, with D perhaps TRBD1 (5 bases). Germline CDR1 and CDR2: SNHLY and FYNNEI. This CDR3 contains 16 residues. V was shortened by 4 bases and J by 1 base, with 14 bases between the two germline ends. The DNA of the CDR3 is TGTGCCAGCAGTGGAGAGGACATCGCGTCTGGAAACACCATATATTTT. It is translated as CASSGEDIASGNTIYF.

This clonotype was recorded a few times. V usage is TRBV11-2 and J usage is TRBJ2-7; 7 bases fit TRBD2. This CDR3 has 12 residues. Per the germline V gene, CDR1 is SGHAT and CDR2 is FQNNGV. Trimming cost V 5 bases and J 6 bases; bases outside gene matches: 4. CDR3 sequence reads: CASSPGGGEQYF. The CDR3 DNA reads TGTGCCAGCAGCCCCGGCGGGGGCGAGCAGTACTTC.

The rearrangement uses TRBV20-1 and TRBJ1-6; D not certain. Looked up from germline, CDR1 is DFQATT and CDR2 is SNEGSKA (reference sequence). The CDR3 runs to 11 residues. Between the trimmed V and J ends, which lost 5 bases and 14 bases, there was a span of 13 bases. CDR3 region: CSALEPSALHF. The CDR3 DNA reads TGCAGTGCTCTGGAACCATCAGCCCTCCACTTT.

This sequence joins TRBV4-1 and TRBJ2-7; TRBD1 aligns across 9 bases. With V trimmed by 2 bases and J by 6 bases, 14 bases remained unmatched. CDR3 length: 17 residues. Germline V gives CDR1 MGHRA, CDR2 YSYEKL. CDR3 sequence (DNA): TGCGCCAGCAGCCAATACAGGGGACAGGGACCCCCTAGCGAGCAGTACTTC. Amino acids: CASSQYRGQGPPSEQYF.

This clonotype has a count of ten or more. The chain is built from TRBV27 and TRBJ1-1, with 9 bases identical to TRBD1. CDR3 size: 13 residues. Germline lookup yields CDR1 MNHEY and CDR2 SMNVEV (reference sequence). V was pared by 6 bases and J by 4 bases, with 3 bases of the junction left unmatched. The CDR3 DNA sequence: TGTGCCAGCAGCGTGGACAGGGGCACTGAAGCTTTCTTT. Protein: CASSVDRGTEAFF.

In its sample, this clonotype was seen a few times. J is TRBJ1-2 and V is TRBV20-1, with 8 nucleotides matching TRBD1. The CDR3 runs to 17 residues. The V gene's germline CDR1 is DFQATT and CDR2 SNEGSKA (reference sequence). V dropped 6 bases and J dropped 1; count of bases not matched to a gene: 16. DNA for the CDR3: TGCAGTGCAAACGGACAGGGCTATCTAAGGAATAACTATGGCTACACCTTC. It is translated as CSANGQGYLRNNYGYTF.

The table lists this clonotype with many counts. The gene calls are TRBV5-1 and TRBJ1-2; no definite D call. V lost 5 bases, J lost 3 bases, and 11 bases lay in between. This CDR3 is 13 amino acids long. Germline V gives CDR1 SGHRS, CDR2 YFSETQ. For the CDR3, the DNA is TGCGCCAGCAGGGCAGACCCTGACTATGGCTACACCTTC. As protein: CASRADPDYGYTF.

This clonotype came up many times. The rearrangement uses TRBV20-1 and TRBJ1-5, with no clear D. Germline V gives CDR1 DFQATT, CDR2 SNEGSKA (reference sequence). The V end was cut by 6 bases, the J end by 0 bases, with 9 bases between. The CDR3 has 13 residues. The CDR3 loop is CSARFYSNQPQHF. The CDR3 DNA sequence: TGCAGTGCGCGATTTTATAGCAATCAGCCCCAGCATTTT.

The V and J genes are TRBV6-1 and TRBJ1-5; maybe TRBD1 (6 bases). Trimming took off 3 bases at V and 7 bases at J, with 16 bases between the two ends. The CDR3 contains 15 residues. The germline V gene encodes CDR1 MNHNS and CDR2 SASEGT. The CDR3 loop is CASSENGGDGQPQHF. CDR3 bases: TGTGCCAGCAGTGAGAACGGGGGCGACGGGCAGCCCCAGCATTTT.

This clonotype was recorded at least ten times. The rearrangement links TRBV6-6 to TRBJ1-5; D is unresolved. Germline V gene lookup returns CDR1 MNHNY and CDR2 SVGAGI (reference sequence). V lost 0 bases and J lost 0, with 6 bases in between. This CDR3 is 15 amino acids long. The DNA for the CDR3 is TGTGCCAGCAGTTACTCAATCTATAGCAATCAGCCCCAGCATTTT. It encodes CASSYSIYSNQPQHF.